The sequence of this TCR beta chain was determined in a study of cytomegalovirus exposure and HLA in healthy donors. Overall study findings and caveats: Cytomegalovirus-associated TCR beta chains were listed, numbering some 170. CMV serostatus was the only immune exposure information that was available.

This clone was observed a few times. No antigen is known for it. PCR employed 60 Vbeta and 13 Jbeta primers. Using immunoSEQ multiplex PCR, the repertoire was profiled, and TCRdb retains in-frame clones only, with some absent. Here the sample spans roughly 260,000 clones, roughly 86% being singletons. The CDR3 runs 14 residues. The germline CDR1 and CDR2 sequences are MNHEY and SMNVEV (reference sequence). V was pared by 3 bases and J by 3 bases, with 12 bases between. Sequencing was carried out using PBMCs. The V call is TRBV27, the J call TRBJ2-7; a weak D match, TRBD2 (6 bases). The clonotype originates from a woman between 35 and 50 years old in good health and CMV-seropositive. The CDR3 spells CASSFGLPHYEQYF. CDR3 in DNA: TGTGCCAGCAGTTTCGGACTACCCCACTACGAGCAGTACTTC.